This T cell receptor beta chain was retrieved from a study of blood T cell repertoires in COVID-19. Study as a whole: Sites across the United States, Italy and Spain contributed samples from acute and convalescent COVID-19.

CDR3 length: 14 residues. V shed 1 base, J shed 9 bases, and the junction held 6 bases outside the gene matches. Germline CDR1 and CDR2: SNHLY and FYNNEI. Authors' methods: By means of reference gene primer amplification, nucleated cell counts were estimated. Libraries were prepared by immunoSEQ multiplex PCR; TCRdb keeps only in-frame clonotypes and omits some of them. V and J calls and clone size are given by that table; D and trimming were obtained from the DNA. The table includes about 150,000 clones, around 83% detected once. Seattle-derived patients entered the study during active infection and were followed longitudinally.

The receptor was derived from a woman aged 60-75 years with COVID-19, enrolled during active disease. The chain carries TRBV2 and TRBJ2-1; the match to TRBD2 covers 7 bases. Sequenced material: peripheral blood. The CDR3: CASSEVRGRGEQFF. The CDR3 DNA sequence: TGTGCCAGCAGTGAAGTGAGAGGGAGGGGTGAGCAGTTCTTC.